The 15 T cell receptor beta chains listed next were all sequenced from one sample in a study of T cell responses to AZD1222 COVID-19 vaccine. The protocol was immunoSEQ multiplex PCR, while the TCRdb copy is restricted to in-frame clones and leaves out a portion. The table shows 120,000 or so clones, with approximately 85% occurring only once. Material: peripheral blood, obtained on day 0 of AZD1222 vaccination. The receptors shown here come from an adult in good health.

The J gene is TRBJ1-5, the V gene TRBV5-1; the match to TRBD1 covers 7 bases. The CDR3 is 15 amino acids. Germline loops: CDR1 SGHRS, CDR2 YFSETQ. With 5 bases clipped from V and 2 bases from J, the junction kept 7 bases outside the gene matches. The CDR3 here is CASRLGTVGNQPQHF. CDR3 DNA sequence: TGCGCCAGCAGACTTGGGACAGTAGGCAATCAGCCCCAGCATTTT.

The CDR3 sequence: CASSFHSAGEETQYF. CDR3 DNA: TGTGCCAGCAGTTTTCACAGTGCGGGGGAAGAGACCCAGTACTTC. The V gene is TRBV27, the J gene TRBJ2-5, with 7 nucleotides matching TRBD2. In germline, CDR1 is MNHEY, CDR2 SMNVEV (reference sequence). The CDR3 loop spans 15 amino acids. With V trimmed by 3 bases and J by 3 bases, 7 bases remained unmatched.

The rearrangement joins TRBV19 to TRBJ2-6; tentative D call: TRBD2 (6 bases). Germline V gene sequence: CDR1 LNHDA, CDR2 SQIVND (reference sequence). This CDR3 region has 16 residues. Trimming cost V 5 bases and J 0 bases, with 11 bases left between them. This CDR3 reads CASSLGLFSGANVLTF. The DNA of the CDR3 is TGTGCCAGTAGTCTGGGACTGTTCTCTGGGGCCAACGTCCTGACTTTC.

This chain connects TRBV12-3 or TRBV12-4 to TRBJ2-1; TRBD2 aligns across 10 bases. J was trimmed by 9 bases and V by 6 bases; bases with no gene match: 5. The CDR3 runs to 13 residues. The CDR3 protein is CASSIAGGGEQFF. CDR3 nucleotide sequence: TGTGCCAGCAGCATAGCGGGGGGTGGTGAGCAGTTCTTC.

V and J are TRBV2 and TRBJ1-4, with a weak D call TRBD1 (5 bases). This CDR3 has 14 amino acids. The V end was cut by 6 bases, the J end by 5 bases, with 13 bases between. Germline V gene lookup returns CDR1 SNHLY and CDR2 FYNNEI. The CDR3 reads CASRRDGTNEKLFF. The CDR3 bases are TGTGCCAGCAGGAGGGACGGAACAAATGAAAAACTGTTTTTT.

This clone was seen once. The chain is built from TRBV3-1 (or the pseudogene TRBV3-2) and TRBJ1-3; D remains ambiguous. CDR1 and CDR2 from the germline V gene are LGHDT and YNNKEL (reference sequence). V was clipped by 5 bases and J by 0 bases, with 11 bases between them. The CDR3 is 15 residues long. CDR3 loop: CASSIRRSSGNTIYF. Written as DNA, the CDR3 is TGTGCCAGCAGCATACGTAGAAGCTCTGGAAACACCATATATTTT.

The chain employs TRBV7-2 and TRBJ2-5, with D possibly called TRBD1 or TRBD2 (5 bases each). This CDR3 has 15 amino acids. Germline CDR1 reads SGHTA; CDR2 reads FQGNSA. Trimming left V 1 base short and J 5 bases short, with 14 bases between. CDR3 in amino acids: CASSLVSRGGETQYF. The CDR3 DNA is TGTGCCAGCAGCTTAGTGTCAAGGGGCGGGGAGACCCAGTACTTC. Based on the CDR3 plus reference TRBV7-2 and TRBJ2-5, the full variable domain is GAGVSQSPSNKVTEKGKDVELRCDPISGHTALYWYRQSLGQGLEFLIYFQGNSAPDKSGLPSDRFSAERTGGSVSTLTIQRTQQEDSAVYLCASSLVSRGGETQYFGPGTRLLVL.

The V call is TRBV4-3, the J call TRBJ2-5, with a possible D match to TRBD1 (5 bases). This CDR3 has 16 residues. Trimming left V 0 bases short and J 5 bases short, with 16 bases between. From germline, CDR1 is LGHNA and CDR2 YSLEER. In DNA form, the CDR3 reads TGCGCCAGCAGCCAAGATCTAGGTCAGGGCCCTGAGACCCAGTACTTC. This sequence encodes CASSQDLGQGPETQYF.

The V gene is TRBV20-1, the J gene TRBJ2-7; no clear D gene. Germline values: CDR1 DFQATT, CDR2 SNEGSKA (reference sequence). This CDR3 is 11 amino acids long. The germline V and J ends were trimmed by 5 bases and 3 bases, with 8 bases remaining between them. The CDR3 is CSASDRYEQYF. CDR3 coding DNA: TGCAGTGCTTCGGATCGCTACGAGCAGTACTTC.

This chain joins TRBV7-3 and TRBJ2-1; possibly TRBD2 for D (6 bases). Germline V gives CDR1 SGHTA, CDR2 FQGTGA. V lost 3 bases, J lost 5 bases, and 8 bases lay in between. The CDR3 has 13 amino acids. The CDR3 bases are TGTGCCAGCAGCTTCCAGCGGGACAATGAGCAGTTCTTC. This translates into CASSFQRDNEQFF.

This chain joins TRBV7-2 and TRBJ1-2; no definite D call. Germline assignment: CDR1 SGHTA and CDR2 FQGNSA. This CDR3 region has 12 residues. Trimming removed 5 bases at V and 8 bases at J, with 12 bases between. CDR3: CASSPFNRGYTF. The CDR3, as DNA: TGTGCCAGCAGCCCTTTTAACCGGGGCTACACCTTC.

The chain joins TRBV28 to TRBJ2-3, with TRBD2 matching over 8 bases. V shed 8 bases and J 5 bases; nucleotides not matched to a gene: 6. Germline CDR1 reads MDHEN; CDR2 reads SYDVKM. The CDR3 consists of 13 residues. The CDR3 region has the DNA TGTGCCAGCTCCGGGGGGGCCGAAGATACGCAGTATTTT. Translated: CASSGGAEDTQYF.

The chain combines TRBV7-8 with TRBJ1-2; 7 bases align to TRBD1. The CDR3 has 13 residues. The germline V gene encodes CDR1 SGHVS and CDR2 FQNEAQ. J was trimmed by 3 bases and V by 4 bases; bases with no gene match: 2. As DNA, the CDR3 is TGTGCCAGCAGCTCTGACAGGGACTATGGCTACACCTTC. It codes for CASSSDRDYGYTF.

The CDR3 DNA follows: TGTGCCAGCAGCTCGGGGACAGCCTCCAATCAGCCCCAGCATTTT. Amino acid sequence: CASSSGTASNQPQHF. V gene TRBV7-6 combines with J gene TRBJ1-5; 7 positions match TRBD1. Germline lookup yields CDR1 SGHVS and CDR2 FNYEAQ. With V trimmed by 4 bases and J by 3 bases, 6 bases remained unmatched. The CDR3 loop spans 15 amino acids.

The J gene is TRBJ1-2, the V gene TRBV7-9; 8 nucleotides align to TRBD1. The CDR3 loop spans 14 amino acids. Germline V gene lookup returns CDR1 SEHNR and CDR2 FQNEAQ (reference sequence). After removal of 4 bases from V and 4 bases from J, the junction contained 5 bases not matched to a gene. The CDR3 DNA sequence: TGTGCCAGCAGCTCCCAGGGGGCCGGCTATGGCTACACCTTC. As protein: CASSSQGAGYGYTF. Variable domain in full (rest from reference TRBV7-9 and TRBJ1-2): DTGVSQNPRHKITKRGQNVTFRCDPISEHNRLYWYRQTLGQGPEFLTYFQNEAQLEKSRLLSDRFSAERPKGSFSTLEIQRTEQGDSAMYLCASSSQGAGYGYTFGSGTRLTVV.